One T cell receptor (beta chain) is described in this entry. Other DNA sequences in the sample encode the same CDR3. Original data processing: Estimates of nucleated cell counts were drawn from the amplification of reference gene primers. Some clones are missing from TCRdb's copy, which holds only in-frame ones; the method was immunoSEQ multiplex PCR. V, J and clone size derive from that table, while D and trimming were established from the DNA sequence. The profile covers roughly 60,000 clones, with approximately 84% appearing a single time and 3.5% taken by the ten largest. In germline, CDR1 is DFQATT, CDR2 SNEGSKA (reference sequence). There are 11 residues in the CDR3. V was cut by 5 bases and J by 7 bases, with 6 bases left in between. The source of the sample is a study of blood T cell repertoires in COVID-19. Overall study context: The cDNA or gDNA used as material had been derived from T cells, B-cell-depleted T cells, or PBMCs.

The clonotype originates from a man in his 60s with acute or convalescent COVID-19. The sample was peripheral blood. The chain is built from TRBV20-1 and TRBJ1-6; D ambiguous. Here the CDR3 DNA reads TGCAGTGCTGGACTAAATTCACCCCTCCACTTT. Its translation is CSAGLNSPLHF.